One and the same sample provided the 27 T cell receptor beta chains below, sequenced in a study of regulatory dendritic cells for organ transplantation. Profiling relied on immunoSEQ multiplex PCR, and the TCRdb table lists in-frame clones only, not all of them. This sample carries 30,000 to 40,000 clones, 85% to 90% of them seen once, and the ten largest clones take over 0.06%. The specimen was naive CD4+ T cells from blood. Subset reported: CD45RA+ naive T cells. Receptors originate from a human donor in good health.

The chain is built from TRBV7-8 and TRBJ2-7; D uncertain. V was shortened by 6 bases and J by 6 bases, with 21 bases between the two germline ends. This CDR3 comprises 15 residues. Germline CDR1 reads SGHVS; CDR2 reads FQNEAQ. The CDR3 protein is CASRDDLGLTGEQYF. DNA for the CDR3: TGTGCCAGCAGGGATGACTTGGGTTTGACGGGCGAGCAGTACTTC.

This clone was seen a single time. V is TRBV19 and J is TRBJ1-5; no firm D call. The CDR3 has 16 residues. Germline lookup yields CDR1 LNHDA and CDR2 SQIVND (reference sequence). Trimming took off 7 bases at V and 1 base at J, with 17 bases between the two ends. In DNA form, the CDR3 reads TGTGCCAGTACGCGAAGTCTGAGTGGGAGCAATCAGCCCCAGCATTTT. As protein: CASTRSLSGSNQPQHF.

The gene calls are TRBV5-1 and TRBJ2-1, with D perhaps TRBD1 or TRBD2 (5 bases each). The CDR3 contains 14 residues. In germline, CDR1 is SGHRS, CDR2 YFSETQ. Trimming took 2 bases from V and 10 from J, leaving 16 bases between them. For the CDR3, the DNA is TGCGCCAGCAGCTTAGAGGGACGGCCTCCGGAGCAGTTCTTC. Residues: CASSLEGRPPEQFF.

The sample holds one count of this clone. The V gene is TRBV6-5, the J gene TRBJ2-5; D perhaps matches TRBD1 (7 bases). CDR1 and CDR2 from the germline V gene are MNHEY and SVGAGI. Trimming cost V 6 bases and J 4 bases, with 15 bases left between them. The CDR3 totals 14 residues. CDR3 in amino acids: CASSLQGGLETQYF. Written as DNA, the CDR3 is TGTGCCAGCAGCTTGCAGGGGGGATTAGAGACCCAGTACTTC.

The chain joins TRBV5-4 to TRBJ1-1; a possible D gene is TRBD1 (6 bases). V lost 4 bases, J lost 6 bases, and 16 bases lay in between. The CDR3 contains 14 residues. The germline CDR1 and CDR2 sequences are SGHNT and YYREEE (reference sequence). CDR3 coding DNA: TGTGCCAGCAGCGGCACAGGGAGGGTGGCTGAAGCTTTCTTT. Protein product: CASSGTGRVAEAFF.

V and J are TRBV29-1 and TRBJ1-2; possibly TRBD1 for D (5 bases). The germline CDR1 and CDR2 sequences are SQVTM and ANQGSEA. Between the trimmed V and J ends, which lost 5 bases and 6 bases, there was a span of 13 bases. The CDR3 covers 12 residues. CDR3 bases: TGCAGCGTTTCGACAGAAACCCATGGCTACACCTTC. Its protein is CSVSTETHGYTF.

CDR3: CASSAGTSGALSYNEQFF. The DNA of the CDR3 is TGTGCCAGCAGTGCCGGGACTAGCGGGGCTTTATCCTACAATGAGCAGTTCTTC. This sequence joins TRBV2 and TRBJ2-1, with 13 nucleotides matching TRBD2. Germline assignment: CDR1 SNHLY and CDR2 FYNNEI. This CDR3 spans 18 amino acids. Germline trimming cut 4 bases from V and 1 base from J; bases unmatched to any gene: 7.

The chain combines TRBV2 with TRBJ1-4; D remains unclear. Looked up from germline, CDR1 is SNHLY and CDR2 is FYNNEI. Trimming stripped 7 bases from V and 8 bases from J, with 14 bases between. This CDR3 spans 13 amino acids. The CDR3: CASITEGFEKLFF. For the CDR3, the DNA is TGTGCCAGCATTACGGAGGGTTTCGAAAAACTGTTTTTT.

The genes are TRBV18 and TRBJ2-1; no clear D. This CDR3 spans 15 amino acids. The germline CDR1 and CDR2 sequences are KGHSH and LQKENI. Deletions cut 3 bases from V and 5 bases from J, with 14 bases between. The CDR3 DNA reads TGTGCCAGCTCACCGTTTGAGTCAGTCAACAATGAGCAGTTCTTC. This codes for CASSPFESVNNEQFF.

The chain joins TRBV6-1 to TRBJ1-2, with a weak D call TRBD1 (5 bases). Per germline, CDR1 MNHNS and CDR2 SASEGT. This CDR3 has 13 residues. V lost 7 bases and J 4 bases, leaving 13 bases between the germline ends. CDR3 sequence reads: CASITTGLYGYTF. The CDR3 region has the DNA TGTGCCAGCATCACCACAGGACTCTATGGCTACACCTTC.

The J gene is TRBJ2-3, the V gene TRBV2, with unresolved D. Between the trimmed V and J ends, which lost 2 bases and 2 bases, there was a span of 8 bases. Germline V lookup: CDR1 SNHLY, CDR2 FYNNEI. The CDR3 is 14 residues long. In DNA form, the CDR3 reads TGTGCCAGCAGTGAACTTCGTGCCACAGATACGCAGTATTTT. Amino acids: CASSELRATDTQYF.

The gene calls are TRBV6-1 and TRBJ1-2; no definite D call. This CDR3 has 13 residues. Trimming removed 5 bases at V and 0 bases at J, with 7 bases between. Germline lookup yields CDR1 MNHNS and CDR2 SASEGT. Here the CDR3 DNA reads TGTGCCAGCAGTCAACAGACTAACTATGGCTACACCTTC. This encodes CASSQQTNYGYTF.

The chain is built from TRBV5-3 and TRBJ1-2, with D unclear. TRBV5-3 has ORF status, its function being uncertain. Trimming left V 2 bases short and J 14 bases short, with 13 bases between. The CDR3 consists of 11 residues. CDR3 in amino acids: CARSFRQTKTF. The CDR3 DNA reads as TGTGCCAGAAGCTTTCGGCAGACCAAGACCTTC.

The chain has TRBV19 and TRBJ2-1; 8 positions agree with TRBD1. Germline V gene sequence: CDR1 LNHDA, CDR2 SQIVND (reference sequence). V dropped 1 base and J dropped 8; count of bases not matched to a gene: 10. This CDR3 has 16 amino acids. CDR3 sequence reads: CASSIVGRDRSDEQFF. The CDR3 DNA follows: TGTGCCAGTAGTATAGTGGGCCGGGACAGGTCCGATGAGCAGTTCTTC.

The CDR3 protein is CASSGLADNTGELFF. The CDR3 nucleotides are TGTGCCAGTAGTGGACTAGCGGACAACACCGGGGAGCTGTTTTTT. The rearrangement uses TRBV19 and TRBJ2-2; TRBD2 matches at 10 bases. This CDR3 spans 15 amino acids. Trimming cost V 5 bases and J 2 bases; bases outside gene matches: 2. Germline loops: CDR1 LNHDA, CDR2 SQIVND (reference sequence).

CDR3 in amino acids: CASSQDLSTDTQYF. CDR3 sequence (DNA): TGTGCCAGCTCACAGGATCTTAGCACAGATACGCAGTATTTT. The V and J genes are TRBV18 and TRBJ2-3; D is unresolved. Looked up from germline, CDR1 is KGHSH and CDR2 is LQKENI. CDR3 length: 14 residues. Trimming cost V 4 bases and J 0 bases, with 8 bases left between them.

The chain has TRBV7-9 and TRBJ1-1; the D is unclear. This CDR3 region has 13 residues. Trimming cost V 5 bases and J 1 base, with 8 bases left between them. In germline, CDR1 is SEHNR, CDR2 FQNEAQ (reference sequence). The CDR3 region has the DNA TGTGCCAGCAGCGTCGAGGGGAACACTGAAGCTTTCTTT. Amino acids: CASSVEGNTEAFF.

The V call is TRBV18, the J call TRBJ2-4; weak D call: TRBD2 (5 bases). Germline V CDR1 and CDR2: KGHSH, LQKENI. The CDR3 runs 17 residues. The V end lost 6 bases, the J end lost 6 bases, and 24 bases lay between the germline ends. The CDR3 here is CASSKTPEPHGGNIQYF. CDR3 nucleotides: TGTGCCAGCTCGAAAACCCCCGAACCCCATGGAGGAAACATTCAGTACTTC.

V and J are TRBV5-8 and TRBJ1-4; D not resolved. This CDR3 spans 16 amino acids. Germline V CDR1 and CDR2: SGHTS, YDEGEE. Trimming removed 6 bases from V and 5 bases from J, with 20 bases in between. This CDR3 reads CASTRSPTVPNEKLFF. The CDR3 coding sequence is TGTGCCAGCACCCGTTCTCCCACAGTGCCAAATGAAAAACTGTTTTTT.

V is TRBV27 and J is TRBJ2-1; TRBD2 aligns across 9 bases. Trimming took 6 bases from V and 15 from J; bases not matched to a gene: 9. Germline V gene lookup returns CDR1 MNHEY and CDR2 SMNVEV (reference sequence). The CDR3 spans 12 residues. CDR3: CASRPGGGGLFF. The CDR3 DNA sequence: TGTGCCAGCAGACCCGGCGGGGGGGGTCTGTTCTTC.

The CDR3 region has the DNA TGTGCCAGCAGTGGGGTCAGCTCCTATAATTCACCCCTCCACTTT. Amino acid sequence: CASSGVSSYNSPLHF. V and J are TRBV9 and TRBJ1-6; D not resolved. Trimming stripped 5 bases from V and 0 bases from J, with 9 bases between. The CDR3 covers 15 residues. CDR1 and CDR2 from the germline V gene are SGDLS and YYNGEE.

The chain couples TRBV2 to TRBJ2-3; unclear D gene. The V end lost 1 base, the J end lost 7 bases, and 0 bases lay between the germline ends. CDR3 length: 10 residues. The germline gives CDR1 SNHLY, CDR2 FYNNEI. The DNA for the CDR3 is TGTGCCAGCAGTGAAGATACGCAGTATTTT. Protein: CASSEDTQYF. The entire variable domain, with the rest obtained from reference TRBV2 and TRBJ2-3, is as follows: EPEVTQTPSHQVTQMGQEVILRCVPISNHLYFYWYRQILGQKVEFLVSFYNNEISEKSEIFDDQFSVERPDGSNFTLKIRSTKLEDSAMYFCASSEDTQYFGPGTRLTVL.

This clone was recorded only once. This chain links TRBV19 with TRBJ2-1, with 7 bases aligning to TRBD2. Per the germline V gene, CDR1 is LNHDA and CDR2 is SQIVND (reference sequence). The V segment lost 7 bases and the J segment 4 bases; nucleotides outside the gene matches: 10. CDR3 length equals 15 residues. The CDR3 region has the DNA TGTGCCAGTACGGGGGTAGAGGGAGGGTACAATGAGCAGTTCTTC. Its translation is CASTGVEGGYNEQFF.

The chain employs TRBV15 and TRBJ1-1; D unresolved. Trimming took 1 base from V and 10 from J, leaving 22 bases between them. Germline CDR1 LNHNV, CDR2 YYDKDF (reference sequence). The CDR3 consists of 16 residues. The CDR3 loop is CATSRVTGGPPRGAFF. The CDR3 bases are TGTGCCACCAGCAGAGTTACGGGCGGACCTCCCCGGGGAGCTTTCTTT.

The chain links TRBV2 to TRBJ2-7; tentatively, D is TRBD2 (6 bases). Germline lookup yields CDR1 SNHLY and CDR2 FYNNEI. Trimming shortened V by 5 bases and J by 6 bases, and 17 bases separated the two germline ends. The length of the CDR3 is 14 residues. The CDR3 DNA sequence: TGTGCCAGCAGTCCGGAGGGTATGTCCCCCGAGCAGTACTTC. Its protein product is CASSPEGMSPEQYF.

The chain couples TRBV6-1 to TRBJ2-5; D remains unclear. Germline CDR1 is MNHNS and CDR2 is SASEGT. This CDR3 comprises 14 residues. V shed 2 bases and J shed 0 bases, with 7 bases lying between them. CDR3 sequence: CASSESNDQETQYF. CDR3 in DNA: TGTGCCAGCAGTGAAAGTAACGACCAAGAGACCCAGTACTTC.

This chain links TRBV29-1 with TRBJ1-2; TRBD1 aligns across 7 bases. Germline CDR1 and CDR2: SQVTM and ANQGSEA. This CDR3 has 11 residues. The V segment lost 6 bases and the J segment 6 bases; nucleotides outside the gene matches: 4. CDR3 sequence (DNA): TGCAGCGTCGTTGGGACAGATGGCTACACCTTC. Its protein is CSVVGTDGYTF.